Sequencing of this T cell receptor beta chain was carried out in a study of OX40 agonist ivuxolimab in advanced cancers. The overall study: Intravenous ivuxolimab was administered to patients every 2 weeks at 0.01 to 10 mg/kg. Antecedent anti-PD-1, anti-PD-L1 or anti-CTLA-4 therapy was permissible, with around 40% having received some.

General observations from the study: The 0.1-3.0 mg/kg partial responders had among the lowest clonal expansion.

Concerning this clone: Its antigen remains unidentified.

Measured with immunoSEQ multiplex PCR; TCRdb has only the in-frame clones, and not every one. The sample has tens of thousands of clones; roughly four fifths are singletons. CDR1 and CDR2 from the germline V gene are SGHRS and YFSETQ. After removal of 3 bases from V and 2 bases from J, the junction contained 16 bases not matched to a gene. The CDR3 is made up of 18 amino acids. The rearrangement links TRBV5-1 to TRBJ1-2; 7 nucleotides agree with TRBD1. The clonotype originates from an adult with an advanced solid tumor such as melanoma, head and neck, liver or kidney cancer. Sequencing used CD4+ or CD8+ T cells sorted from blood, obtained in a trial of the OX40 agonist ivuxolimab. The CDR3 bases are TGCGCCAGCAGCTCTCGGACAGGTGGAATAGGGTTCAACTATGGCTACACCTTC. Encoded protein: CASSSRTGGIGFNYGYTF.